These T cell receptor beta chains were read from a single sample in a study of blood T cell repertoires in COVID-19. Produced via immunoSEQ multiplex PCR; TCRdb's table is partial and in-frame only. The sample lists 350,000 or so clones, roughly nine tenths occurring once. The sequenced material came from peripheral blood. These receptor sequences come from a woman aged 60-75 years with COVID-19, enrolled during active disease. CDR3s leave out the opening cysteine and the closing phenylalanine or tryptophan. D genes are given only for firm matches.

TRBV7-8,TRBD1,ASSSTGGPRLEQF
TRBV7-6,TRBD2,ASSLKTSGGSDTQY
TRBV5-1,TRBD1,ASGQGTNTEAF
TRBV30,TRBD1,AWTGQGKGYT
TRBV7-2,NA,ASSLGWQAYEQY
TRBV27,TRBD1,ASSSNRGGYSNQPQH
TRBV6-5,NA,ASSLRESEAF
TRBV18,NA,ASSGQNTGELF
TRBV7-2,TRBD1,ASSFGTDYGYT
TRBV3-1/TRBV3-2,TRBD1,ASSHRDRDFSPLH
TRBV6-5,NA,ASSYVQSSYNSPLH
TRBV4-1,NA,ASSQDSAGSNYGYT
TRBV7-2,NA,ASSLAQGLEAF
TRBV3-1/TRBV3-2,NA,ASSHQWGAEAF
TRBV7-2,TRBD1,ASSLGPGQVYGYT
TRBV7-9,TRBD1,ASSPDRVHGYT
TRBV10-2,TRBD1,ASSEIWDRGFAGNTIY
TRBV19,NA,ASRERGSSGNTIY
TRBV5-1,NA,ASSLVDGSYEQY
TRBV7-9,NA,ASSRSTKNDNQPQH
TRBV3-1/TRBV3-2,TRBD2,ASSPLAGGGEQF
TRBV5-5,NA,ASSPFTGELF
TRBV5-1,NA,ASSLGPAGWGYT